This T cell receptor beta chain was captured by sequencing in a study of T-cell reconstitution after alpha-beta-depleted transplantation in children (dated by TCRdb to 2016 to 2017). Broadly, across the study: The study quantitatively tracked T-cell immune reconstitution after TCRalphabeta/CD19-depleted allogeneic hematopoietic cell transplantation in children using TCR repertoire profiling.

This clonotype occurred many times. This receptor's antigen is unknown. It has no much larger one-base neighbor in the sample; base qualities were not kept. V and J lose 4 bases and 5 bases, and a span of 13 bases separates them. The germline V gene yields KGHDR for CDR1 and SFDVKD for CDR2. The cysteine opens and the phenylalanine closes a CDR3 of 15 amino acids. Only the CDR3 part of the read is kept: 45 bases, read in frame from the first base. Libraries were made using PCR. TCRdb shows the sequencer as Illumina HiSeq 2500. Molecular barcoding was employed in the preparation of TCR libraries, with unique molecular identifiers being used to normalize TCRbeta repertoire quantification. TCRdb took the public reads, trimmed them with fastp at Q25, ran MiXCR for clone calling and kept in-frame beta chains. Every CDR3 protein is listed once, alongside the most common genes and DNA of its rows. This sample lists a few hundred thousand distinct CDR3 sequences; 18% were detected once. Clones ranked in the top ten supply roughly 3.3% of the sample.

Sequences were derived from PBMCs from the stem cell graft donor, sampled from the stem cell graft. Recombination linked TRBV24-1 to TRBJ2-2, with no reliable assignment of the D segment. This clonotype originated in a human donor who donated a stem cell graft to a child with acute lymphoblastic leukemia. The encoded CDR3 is CATSERQDGTGELFF. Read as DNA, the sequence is TGTGCCACCAGTGAGAGGCAGGATGGAACCGGGGAGCTGTTTTTT.